The text below deals with one T cell receptor beta chain. The sample is drawn from a study of blood T cell repertoires in COVID-19. Study details: Some COVID-19 samples were acute and others convalescent; all came from the United States, Italy and Spain. PBMCs, B-cell-depleted T cells, or T cells were the source of the cDNA or gDNA that made up the material.

Per the authors' pipeline: Reference gene primer amplification yielded estimated nucleated cell counts. This table comes from immunoSEQ multiplex PCR, and its TCRdb copy is limited to in-frame clones, with some not included. V and J calls and clone size are given by that table; D and trimming were obtained from the DNA. The sample gives 150,000 to 200,000 clones, approximately 91% of which show up once; approximately 2.1% is in the top ten. V was pared by 5 bases and J by 6 bases, with 23 bases between. The CDR3 is 16 residues long. In germline, CDR1 is MGHDK, CDR2 SYGVNS. The rearrangement links TRBV25-1 to TRBJ2-7, with D tentatively TRBD2 (7 bases). Sequenced sample: peripheral blood. The sequence was collected from a man in his sixties or seventies with active or convalescent COVID-19. The CDR3 bases are TGTGCCAGCAGTCCCTATGGGGGGCCTGGGGGGGGCGAGCAGTACTTC. Its translation: CASSPYGGPGGGEQYF.